The rows below give T cell receptor beta chains drawn from one sample of a study of identical twins. TCRdb re-called the 5' RACE reads with MiXCR, one entry per CDR3 protein. Of about 520,000 distinct CDR3 sequences in the sample, less than 25% are singletons; the top ten hold roughly 0.9%. The sample was also reused in another study, on T cells expressing NK-cell markers.

The sample consisted of CD4+ T cells sorted from blood. These receptors were taken from a woman younger than 35 in good health. Each CDR3 is given with its conserved first and last residue.

J gene: TRBJ1-5
V gene: TRBV20-1
CDR3 protein: CSARASGDSNQPQHF

J gene: TRBJ1-4
V gene: TRBV11-1
CDR3 protein: CASSFRGGRGWTNEKLFF

J gene: TRBJ1-1
V gene: TRBV12-3/TRBV12-4
CDR3 protein: CASSSTQRGTEAFF

J gene: TRBJ2-5
V gene: TRBV12-3/TRBV12-4
CDR3 protein: CASSLSGAQYF

J gene: TRBJ1-1
V gene: TRBV20-1
CDR3 protein: CSATEVSRNTEAFF

J gene: TRBJ1-1
V gene: TRBV7-6
CDR3 protein: CASSLRTGAGTNTEAFF

J gene: TRBJ2-3
V gene: TRBV6-5
CDR3 protein: CASSYWEGTDTQYF

J gene: TRBJ2-2
V gene: TRBV20-1
CDR3 protein: CSAADRNPGELFF

J gene: TRBJ2-4
V gene: TRBV11-1
CDR3 protein: CASRAAGGPLDIQYF

J gene: TRBJ2-2
V gene: TRBV7-2
CDR3 protein: CASSIPGTGSPGELFF

J gene: TRBJ1-3
V gene: TRBV20-1
CDR3 protein: CSARPRDRAGNTIYF

J gene: TRBJ2-5
V gene: TRBV21-1
CDR3 protein: CASSKVSRGQETQYF

J gene: TRBJ1-1
V gene: TRBV20-1
CDR3 protein: CSARDQGLRTEAFF

J gene: TRBJ1-2
V gene: TRBV18
CDR3 protein: CASSPSLDGYTF

J gene: TRBJ1-4
V gene: TRBV20-1
CDR3 protein: CSALPGQGGEKLFF

J gene: TRBJ1-1
V gene: TRBV11-1
CDR3 protein: CASSFSPTNTEAFF

J gene: TRBJ2-7
V gene: TRBV20-1
CDR3 protein: CSARDRYYEQYF

J gene: TRBJ1-2
V gene: TRBV5-1
CDR3 protein: CASSSPTGVGYTF

J gene: TRBJ2-5
V gene: TRBV3-1
CDR3 protein: CASSLPRRASRQETQYF

J gene: TRBJ2-5
V gene: TRBV5-1
CDR3 protein: CASSYGQGRETQYF

J gene: TRBJ1-5
V gene: TRBV13
CDR3 protein: CASSNSGQPQLF

J gene: TRBJ1-6
V gene: TRBV20-1
CDR3 protein: CSTGTGNSPLHF

J gene: TRBJ1-3
V gene: TRBV29-1
CDR3 protein: CSVDGEAGNTIYF

J gene: TRBJ2-1
V gene: TRBV10-3
CDR3 protein: CAFGTAYNEQFF

J gene: TRBJ2-1
V gene: TRBV11-2
CDR3 protein: CASSLGPRQIF

J gene: TRBJ2-7
V gene: TRBV6-6
CDR3 protein: CASSSASLYEQYF

J gene: TRBJ2-7
V gene: TRBV12-3/TRBV12-4
CDR3 protein: CASSRGAVWYEQYF

J gene: TRBJ2-7
V gene: TRBV5-1
CDR3 protein: CASGRSDPYEQYF

J gene: TRBJ2-5
V gene: TRBV7-9
CDR3 protein: CASSLYGGQQETQYF

J gene: TRBJ1-1
V gene: TRBV6-1
CDR3 protein: CASRIREGYGTEAFF

J gene: TRBJ2-3
V gene: TRBV20-1
CDR3 protein: CSARMREGNPSTDTQYF

J gene: TRBJ1-1
V gene: TRBV19
CDR3 protein: CASSMDSNTEAFF

J gene: TRBJ2-4
V gene: TRBV20-1
CDR3 protein: CSARGTGETQNIQYF

J gene: TRBJ2-3
V gene: TRBV20-1
CDR3 protein: CSALPLTYITDTQYF

J gene: TRBJ2-7
V gene: TRBV12-3/TRBV12-4
CDR3 protein: CASSLAPGAGEQYF

J gene: TRBJ1-2
V gene: TRBV6-2/TRBV6-3
CDR3 protein: CASSYSRDRGNHGYTF

J gene: TRBJ2-1
V gene: TRBV15
CDR3 protein: CATSSRQGNEQFF

J gene: TRBJ2-7
V gene: TRBV12-3/TRBV12-4
CDR3 protein: CASSFWSRRGQTTEQYF

J gene: TRBJ2-1
V gene: TRBV6-5
CDR3 protein: CASSYNSRSSYNEQFF

J gene: TRBJ1-1
V gene: TRBV4-1
CDR3 protein: CASSPLPRGHEAFF

J gene: TRBJ2-2
V gene: TRBV4-2
CDR3 protein: CASSQGGPGELFF

J gene: TRBJ2-7
V gene: TRBV27
CDR3 protein: CASSLYGGASSSYEQYF

J gene: TRBJ2-4
V gene: TRBV20-1
CDR3 protein: CSALGQGKNIQYF

J gene: TRBJ2-1
V gene: TRBV3-1
CDR3 protein: CATSQVHAAFNEQFF

J gene: TRBJ2-5
V gene: TRBV6-5
CDR3 protein: CASSYGLGTGQETQYF

J gene: TRBJ2-3
V gene: TRBV7-2
CDR3 protein: CASSARASSDTQYF

J gene: TRBJ2-5
V gene: TRBV20-1
CDR3 protein: CSATGQGRETQYF

J gene: TRBJ2-7
V gene: TRBV19
CDR3 protein: CASSSSGLAVSYEQYF

J gene: TRBJ2-7
V gene: TRBV12-3/TRBV12-4
CDR3 protein: CASSPQVYEQYF

J gene: TRBJ2-2
V gene: TRBV7-3
CDR3 protein: CASSFTGGLTGELFF

J gene: TRBJ2-5
V gene: TRBV30
CDR3 protein: CAWRNRAYGTQYF

J gene: TRBJ2-4
V gene: TRBV7-8
CDR3 protein: CASSSQSGLLGGIQYF

J gene: TRBJ2-3
V gene: TRBV11-3
CDR3 protein: CASSLGQTTSTDTQYF

J gene: TRBJ2-3
V gene: TRBV13
CDR3 protein: CASMQGETDTQYF

J gene: TRBJ2-3
V gene: TRBV29-1
CDR3 protein: CSGQTGGADTQYF

J gene: TRBJ2-2
V gene: TRBV5-8
CDR3 protein: CASSLRAAFTGELFF

J gene: TRBJ2-7
V gene: TRBV10-3
CDR3 protein: CAIRGTGDYEQYF